This TCR beta chain was recovered during a study of blood T cell repertoires in COVID-19. Study at large: Some COVID-19 samples were acute and others convalescent; all came from the United States, Italy and Spain. Sample material is recorded as cDNA or gDNA derived from T cells, B-cell-depleted T cells, or PBMCs.

TCRdb's copy holds only in-frame clones and misses some; the assay was immunoSEQ multiplex PCR. The profile shows roughly 360,000 clones, about 90% of them singletons. A few counts support this clone. Allocation to cohorts depended on clinical history reported by the participants. All recovered Cohort 3 donors got two negative PCRs, got clearance, or saw symptom resolution. Trimming took 7 bases from V and 8 from J, leaving 17 bases between them. CDR1 is SQVTM, CDR2 ANQGSEA, per germline. The CDR3 spans 13 residues. Sequenced sample: PBMCs or T cells enriched from blood (not recorded which). The sequence was obtained from a man aged 25 to 40 who had recovered from COVID-19. The chain is built from TRBV29-1 and TRBJ1-4, with D tentatively TRBD1 (5 bases). In DNA, the CDR3 is TGCAGCGCCTCGGGGGGGAATCCGGAAAAACTGTTTTTT. Protein product: CSASGGNPEKLFF.